The 14 T cell receptor beta chains below come from one sample, sequenced in a study of vaccination effects on CD4 cells after COVID-19. Their cognate antigens are unknown. Pools of viral peptides were used by the ViraFEST assay to expand antigen-specific CD4+ T cells ahead of sequencing. Subsequent to ten to eleven days of culture, CD4+ T cells were isolated. The vaccine given was either BNT162b2 or mRNA-1273, in two doses. The repertoire was sequenced with immunoSEQ multiplex PCR; TCRdb's copy has only in-frame clones and lacks some. The data hold about 46,000 clones, with 74% observed a single time. The sample was CD4+ T cells from PBMCs cultured with HCoV-OC43 spike peptides, taken after COVID-19 vaccination. Subset of the sample: HCoV-OC43 spike overlapping peptide pool stimulation. The receptor source for this set is a human donor who received a COVID-19 vaccine.

The chain couples TRBV7-9 to TRBJ2-1; D may be TRBD2 (5 bases). Germline CDR1 and CDR2: SEHNR and FQNEAQ (reference sequence). V was cut by 5 bases and J by 4 bases, with 12 bases left in between. The CDR3 totals 14 residues. The CDR3 DNA sequence: TGTGCCAGCAGCCAGACACCGGGGTACAATGAGCAGTTCTTC. Translation gives CASSQTPGYNEQFF.

This clone was seen a handful of times. The chain couples TRBV5-4 to TRBJ2-7; the D is unclear. Trimming left V 3 bases short and J 3 bases short, with 13 bases between. In germline, CDR1 is SGHNT, CDR2 YYREEE (reference sequence). The CDR3 totals 14 residues. CDR3 bases: TGTGCCAGCAGCTGGCGCCCCCGAAGCTACGAGCAGTACTTC. Translated, it gives CASSWRPRSYEQYF.

This clone appeared a few times. The CDR3 sequence: CASHRGLAGGWDTGELFF. Here the CDR3 DNA reads TGTGCCAGTCACCGGGGACTAGCGGGAGGATGGGACACCGGGGAGCTGTTTTTT. The gene calls are TRBV19 and TRBJ2-2; TRBD2 matches at 15 bases. The length of the CDR3 is 18 residues. Germline trimming cut 8 bases from V and 3 bases from J; bases unmatched to any gene: 10. Germline V gives CDR1 LNHDA, CDR2 SQIVND (reference sequence).

The V call is TRBV5-4, the J call TRBJ1-1; a possible D gene is TRBD1 (5 bases). V gave up 2 bases and J gave up 4 bases, with 12 bases separating them. Germline V gene data show CDR1 as SGHNT and CDR2 as YYREEE (reference sequence). There are 14 residues in the CDR3. CDR3 sequence (DNA): TGTGCCAGCAGCTTCTCCTTGCAGGGCACTGAAGCTTTCTTT. This encodes CASSFSLQGTEAFF. The entire variable domain, with the rest obtained from reference TRBV5-4 and TRBJ1-1, is as follows: ETGVTQSPTHLIKTRGQQVTLRCSSQSGHNTVSWYQQALGQGPQFIFQYYREEENGRGNFPPRFSGLQFPNYSSELNVNALELDDSALYLCASSFSLQGTEAFFGQGTRLTVV.

This clone was seen a single time. This sequence joins TRBV2 and TRBJ2-1, with D possibly TRBD2 on 7 matching bases. Germline lookup yields CDR1 SNHLY and CDR2 FYNNEI. The CDR3 has 17 residues. V was trimmed by 8 bases and J by 2 bases, leaving 22 bases between them. CDR3 amino acids: CASPNPSRGAAYNEQFF. The CDR3 coding sequence is TGTGCCAGCCCAAACCCTTCCCGGGGGGCGGCCTACAATGAGCAGTTCTTC.

The chain couples TRBV5-8 to TRBJ2-1, with 8 bases aligning to TRBD1. This CDR3 region has 20 residues. With 4 bases clipped from V and 5 bases from J, the junction kept 23 bases outside the gene matches. The germline CDR1 and CDR2 sequences are SGHTS and YDEGEE. CDR3 amino acids: CASSRAVAGGAGTPNNEQFF. The CDR3 nucleotides read TGTGCCAGCAGCCGCGCCGTGGCAGGGGGCGCAGGGACCCCTAACAATGAGCAGTTCTTC.

This chain connects TRBV5-4 to TRBJ1-2; D perhaps matches TRBD1 (5 bases). V was trimmed by 0 bases and J by 8 bases, leaving 8 bases between them. CDR1 and CDR2 from the germline V gene are SGHNT and YYREEE (reference sequence). The CDR3 consists of 12 residues. The CDR3 loop reads CASSLGQGGYTF. Here the CDR3 DNA reads TGTGCCAGCAGCTTGGGGCAGGGAGGCTACACCTTC. The whole variable domain, filled in from reference TRBV5-4 and TRBJ1-2, reads ETGVTQSPTHLIKTRGQQVTLRCSSQSGHNTVSWYQQALGQGPQFIFQYYREEENGRGNFPPRFSGLQFPNYSSELNVNALELDDSALYLCASSLGQGGYTFGSGTRLTVV.

The genes are TRBV5-4 and TRBJ2-5, with TRBD1 identical over 10 bases. CDR3 size: 17 residues. CDR1 is SGHNT and CDR2 is YYREEE in the germline V gene (reference sequence). The J segment lost 4 bases and the V segment lost 4 bases, leaving 13 bases of the junction unmatched. The CDR3 DNA follows: TGTGCCAGCAGCCACGATTGGGGACAGGGGCCCTCAGAGACCCAGTACTTC. It translates to CASSHDWGQGPSETQYF.

The chain combines TRBV29-1 with TRBJ1-1; D is unresolved. Trimming shortened V by 4 bases and J by 3 bases, and 6 bases separated the two germline ends. The CDR3 is made up of 11 amino acids. The germline CDR1 and CDR2 sequences are SQVTM and ANQGSEA. In DNA form, the CDR3 reads TGCAGCGTTGTTGTCCACACTGAAGCTTTCTTT. It encodes CSVVVHTEAFF.

This chain uses TRBV5-1 with TRBJ2-1; D is perhaps TRBD2 (6 bases). Trimming took off 0 bases at V and 7 bases at J, with 14 bases between the two ends. The CDR3 is 15 residues long. Germline loops: CDR1 SGHRS, CDR2 YFSETQ. CDR3 coding DNA: TGCGCCAGCAGCTTGGATGCCCCGGCGGGGAATGAGCAGTTCTTC. This gives the protein CASSLDAPAGNEQFF.

This chain connects TRBV5-6 to TRBJ1-6; D is uncertain. V shed 1 base and J shed 7 bases, with 12 bases lying between them. Germline V gene data show CDR1 as SGHDT and CDR2 as YYEEEE. The CDR3 is 15 amino acids. In nucleotides, the CDR3 is TGTGCCAGCAGCTTGTGGTGGGCATCCAATTCACCCCTCCACTTT. This sequence encodes CASSLWWASNSPLHF. The complete variable domain, with remaining parts taken from reference TRBV5-6 and TRBJ1-6, reads DAGVTQSPTHLIKTRGQQVTLRCSPKSGHDTVSWYQQALGQGPQFIFQYYEEEERQRGNFPDRFSGHQFPNYSSELNVNALLLGDSALYLCASSLWWASNSPLHFGNGTRLTVT.

The chain employs TRBV5-1 and TRBJ2-3, with D unclear. This CDR3 has 14 residues. V was cut by 0 bases and J by 0 bases, with 5 bases left in between. Germline values: CDR1 SGHRS, CDR2 YFSETQ. DNA of the CDR3: TGCGCCAGCAGCTTGGCAGAAAGCACAGATACGCAGTATTTT. This sequence encodes CASSLAESTDTQYF. Variable domain in full (rest from reference TRBV5-1 and TRBJ2-3): KAGVTQTPRYLIKTRGQQVTLSCSPISGHRSVSWYQQTPGQGLQFLFEYFSETQRNKGNFPGRFSGRQFSNSRSEMNVSTLELGDSALYLCASSLAESTDTQYFGPGTRLTVL.

The V and J genes are TRBV19 and TRBJ2-5; weak D call: TRBD2 (6 bases). CDR3 length: 15 residues. CDR1 is LNHDA, CDR2 SQIVND, per germline (reference sequence). The V gene lost 3 bases and the J gene lost 1 base, with 12 bases spanning the gap. In DNA, the CDR3 is TGTGCCAGTAGTATGGTGAGCGGGCCCCAAGAGACCCAGTACTTC. Its translation is CASSMVSGPQETQYF.

The chain links TRBV5-1 to TRBJ2-5, with 12 bases matching TRBD2. Germline lookup yields CDR1 SGHRS and CDR2 YFSETQ. Unmatched junction bases numbered 3, after V lost 2 bases and J lost 4 bases. The CDR3 consists of 15 residues. CDR3: CASSFLAGGRETQYF. DNA of the CDR3: TGCGCCAGCAGCTTCCTAGCGGGAGGGAGAGAGACCCAGTACTTC.